This T cell receptor beta chain was observed in a study of T cell clones after liver transplantation. Study as a whole: TCRbeta sequencing after a pre-transplant mixed lymphocyte reaction identified graft-donor-reactive clones, later tracked in post-transplant blood.

The table came from immunoSEQ multiplex PCR; TCRdb's copy has only in-frame clones and leaves some out. The table has more than 15,000 clones, 88% seen once. CDR3 length: 12 residues. V lost 7 bases to trimming and J lost 4 bases, with 11 bases between them. Germline CDR1 is MNHNS and CDR2 is SASEGT. V usage is TRBV6-1 and J usage is TRBJ2-7; a weak D match, TRBD2 (6 bases). The clonotype was recovered from a human donor who received a liver transplant. The input for sequencing was CD8+ T cells from blood, taken before liver transplant. DNA of the CDR3: TGTGCCAGCACCGGGGACTTATACGAGCAGTACTTC. It codes for CASTGDLYEQYF.